These T cell receptor beta chains were read from a single sample in a study of identical twins. TCRdb re-derived calls from the 5' RACE reads in MiXCR, one entry per CDR3 protein. The sample holds 200,000 to 250,000 distinct CDR3 sequences; roughly a tenth are singletons and the top ten take about 9%. The specimen was memory T cells sorted from blood. All receptors derive from a man aged 45-65 years in good health. Each CDR3 is given with its conserved first and last residue. D genes are given only for firm matches. Size is omitted from some rows. Given values are once, few, many or a class for expanded clones.

D: TRBD1; J: TRBJ2-1; V: TRBV4-2; size: many; CDR3: CASSQGDRTYNEQFF; DNA: TGTGCCAGCAGCCAAGGGGACAGAACCTACAATGAGCAGTTCTTC
D: -; J: TRBJ2-2; V: TRBV18; size: -; CDR3: CASSPQGETGELFF; DNA: TGTGCCAGCTCACCACAGGGAGAGACCGGGGAGCTGTTTTTT
D: -; J: TRBJ2-7; V: TRBV7-2; size: -; CDR3: CASSLTGQIYEQYF; DNA: TGTGCCAGCAGCTTAACAGGACAGATTTACGAGCAGTACTTC
D: -; J: TRBJ2-7; V: TRBV10-1; size: many; CDR3: CASSEVFRPYEQYF; DNA: TGCGCCAGCAGTGAGGTATTCCGACCCTACGAGCAGTACTTC
D: TRBD1; J: TRBJ1-5; V: TRBV10-3; size: many; CDR3: CAIAGTGDQPQHF; DNA: TGTGCCATCGCCGGGACAGGGGATCAGCCCCAGCATTTT
D: TRBD1; J: TRBJ1-2; V: TRBV20-1; size: many; CDR3: CSASIPRGSYTF; DNA: TGCAGTGCTAGTATTCCCAGGGGGTCGTACACCTTC
D: TRBD2; J: TRBJ2-1; V: TRBV10-3; size: -; CDR3: CAISGGGYEQFF; DNA: TGTGCCATCAGTGGGGGGGGTTATGAGCAGTTCTTC
D: TRBD1; J: TRBJ2-3; V: TRBV6-1; size: many; CDR3: CASSGGGRTDTQYF; DNA: TGTGCCAGCAGTGGAGGGGGCCGCACAGATACGCAGTATTTT
D: -; J: TRBJ1-1; V: TRBV12-3/TRBV12-4; size: many; CDR3: CASSLARQNTEAFF; DNA: TGTGCCAGCAGTTTAGCGCGGCAGAACACTGAAGCTTTCTTT
D: TRBD2; J: TRBJ2-6; V: TRBV2; size: many; CDR3: CASSAIAGVAPGANVLTF; DNA: TGTGCCAGCAGTGCCATAGCGGGAGTGGCTCCTGGGGCCAACGTCCTGACTTTC
D: TRBD2; J: TRBJ2-5; V: TRBV6-1; size: many; CDR3: CASSPVMTSGSLGETQYF; DNA: TGTGCCAGCAGTCCCGTGATGACTAGCGGGAGTTTAGGGGAGACCCAGTACTTC
D: -; J: TRBJ2-3; V: TRBV20-1; size: many; CDR3: CSARGGYTSTDTQYF; DNA: TGCAGTGCTAGAGGGGGGTATACTAGCACAGATACGCAGTATTTT
D: TRBD1; J: TRBJ2-1; V: TRBV7-3; size: few; CDR3: CASSLDRGPYNEQFF; DNA: TGTGCCAGCAGCTTAGACAGGGGACCTTACAATGAGCAGTTCTTC
D: TRBD2; J: TRBJ2-1; V: TRBV11-2; size: -; CDR3: CASSATSGIYNEQFF; DNA: TGTGCCAGCAGCGCAACTAGCGGGATATACAATGAGCAGTTCTTC
D: -; J: TRBJ1-2; V: TRBV6-5; size: many; CDR3: CASSSTAASYGYTF; DNA: TGTGCCAGCAGTTCGACAGCCGCTAGCTATGGCTACACCTTC
D: -; J: TRBJ1-3; V: TRBV6-1; size: few; CDR3: CASMSSGNTIYF; DNA: TGTGCCAGCATGAGCTCTGGAAACACCATATATTTT
D: -; J: TRBJ2-5; V: TRBV9; size: -; CDR3: CASSGSASYQETQYF; DNA: TGTGCCAGCAGCGGAAGCGCATCCTACCAAGAGACCCAGTACTTC
D: TRBD2; J: TRBJ2-7; V: TRBV6-2/TRBV6-3; size: few; CDR3: CASSARTSGTYEQYF; DNA: TGTGCCAGCAGTGCTCGGACTAGCGGAACCTACGAGCAGTACTTC
D: -; J: TRBJ1-2; V: TRBV5-1; size: many; CDR3: CASSLLSSGEGYTF; DNA: TGCGCCAGCAGCTTGCTCTCCTCGGGGGAGGGCTACACCTTC
D: -; J: TRBJ2-1; V: TRBV28; size: many; CDR3: CASSLRTARGQFF; DNA: TGTGCCAGCAGTTTGCGGACGGCCCGAGGACAGTTCTTC
D: -; J: TRBJ1-4; V: TRBV11-2; size: -; CDR3: CASSLGWSGSEKLFF; DNA: TGTGCCAGCAGCTTAGGGTGGTCCGGGAGTGAAAAACTGTTTTTT
D: TRBD1; J: TRBJ1-5; V: TRBV12-3/TRBV12-4; size: many; CDR3: CASSPGTANQPQHF; DNA: TGTGCCAGCAGTCCAGGGACAGCTAATCAGCCCCAGCATTTT
D: -; J: TRBJ2-2; V: TRBV11-2; size: -; CDR3: CASSLARRAGELFF; DNA: TGTGCCAGCAGCTTAGCTCGGCGGGCTGGGGAGCTGTTTTTT
D: TRBD2; J: TRBJ2-7; V: TRBV20-1; size: -; CDR3: CSVASGRSEQYF; DNA: TGCAGTGTAGCTAGCGGGAGGAGCGAGCAGTACTTC
D: -; J: TRBJ2-5; V: TRBV7-2; size: few; CDR3: CASSLGPRGQETQYF; DNA: TGTGCCAGCAGCTTAGGACCTAGGGGGCAAGAGACCCAGTACTTC
D: -; J: TRBJ2-7; V: TRBV5-5; size: many; CDR3: CASSLEYDEQYF; DNA: TGTGCCAGCAGCTTGGAGTACGACGAGCAGTACTTC
D: TRBD1; J: TRBJ2-4; V: TRBV6-5; size: few; CDR3: CASSYGQGRGAKNIQYF; DNA: TGTGCCAGCAGTTACGGACAGGGGCGAGGAGCCAAAAACATTCAGTACTTC
D: -; J: TRBJ2-3; V: TRBV6-1; size: few; CDR3: CASSGGNPDTQYF; DNA: TGTGCCAGCAGTGGTGGGAACCCAGATACGCAGTATTTT
D: TRBD2; J: TRBJ2-5; V: TRBV12-3/TRBV12-4; size: -; CDR3: CASTPGLAGDPGETQYF; DNA: TGTGCCAGCACCCCGGGACTAGCGGGAGACCCAGGGGAGACCCAGTACTTC
D: -; J: TRBJ2-1; V: TRBV20-1; size: many; CDR3: CSARDLSSYNEQFF; DNA: TGCAGTGCGCGGGACTTGAGCTCCTACAATGAGCAGTTCTTC
D: -; J: TRBJ2-2; V: TRBV20-1; size: -; CDR3: CSAKRRSTGELFF; DNA: TGCAGTGCTAAACGACGGTCCACCGGGGAGCTGTTTTTT
D: -; J: TRBJ2-2; V: TRBV7-2; size: many; CDR3: CASSFHQGGTGELFF; DNA: TGTGCCAGCAGCTTCCACCAAGGAGGCACCGGGGAGCTGTTTTTT
D: -; J: TRBJ1-5; V: TRBV12-3/TRBV12-4; size: -; CDR3: CASGPDRKNQPQHF; DNA: TGTGCCAGCGGTCCCGACAGGAAAAATCAGCCCCAGCATTTT
D: TRBD2; J: TRBJ2-5; V: TRBV5-1; size: -; CDR3: CASSTQPTGTSKETQYF; DNA: TGCGCCAGCAGCACCCAGCCCACCGGGACTAGCAAAGAGACCCAGTACTTC
D: TRBD2; J: TRBJ2-1; V: TRBV18; size: many; CDR3: CASSPFAGGPNEQFF; DNA: TGTGCCAGCTCACCATTTGCGGGGGGGCCCAATGAGCAGTTCTTC
D: -; J: TRBJ2-1; V: TRBV7-9; size: many; CDR3: CASSLAGVGDEQFF; DNA: TGTGCCAGCAGCTTAGCGGGAGTGGGCGATGAGCAGTTCTTC
D: -; J: TRBJ1-5; V: TRBV30; size: many; CDR3: CAWSSGSSNQPQHF; DNA: TGTGCCTGGAGTTCGGGGTCGAGCAATCAGCCCCAGCATTTT
D: -; J: TRBJ1-4; V: TRBV4-3; size: few; CDR3: CASSQGTGGPTNEKLFF; DNA: TGCGCCAGCAGCCAAGGAACGGGGGGCCCAACTAATGAAAAACTGTTTTTT
D: -; J: TRBJ2-2; V: TRBV2; size: -; CDR3: CASSELAGFTGELFF; DNA: TGTGCCAGCAGTGAACTGGCGGGGTTCACCGGGGAGCTGTTTTTT
D: TRBD1; J: TRBJ1-4; V: TRBV4-1; size: few; CDR3: CASSQVRGQGEKLFF; DNA: TGCGCCAGCAGCCAAGTCAGGGGGCAGGGTGAAAAACTGTTTTTT
D: -; J: TRBJ2-7; V: TRBV7-2; size: many; CDR3: CASSLVPSTYEQYF; DNA: TGTGCCAGCAGCTTAGTCCCCTCCACCTACGAGCAGTACTTC
D: -; J: TRBJ2-1; V: TRBV24-1; size: -; CDR3: CATSAAGSTSAGEQFF; DNA: TGTGCCACCAGTGCGGCGGGCTCTACTTCCGCCGGTGAGCAGTTCTTC
D: -; J: TRBJ1-3; V: TRBV5-1; size: many; CDR3: CASSLGQVRAGNTIYF; DNA: TGCGCCAGCAGCTTGGGGCAGGTTCGAGCTGGAAACACCATATATTTT
D: -; J: TRBJ2-5; V: TRBV7-3; size: few; CDR3: CASSEGHNQETQYF; DNA: TGTGCCAGCAGCGAGGGACACAACCAAGAGACCCAGTACTTC
D: -; J: TRBJ2-5; V: TRBV20-1; size: -; CDR3: CSARWGVATQYF; DNA: TGCAGTGCTAGATGGGGCGTGGCGACCCAGTACTTC
D: -; J: TRBJ2-7; V: TRBV12-3/TRBV12-4; size: few; CDR3: CASSLQTPEQYF; DNA: TGTGCCAGCAGTTTACAGACACCCGAGCAGTACTTC
D: -; J: TRBJ2-4; V: TRBV11-2; size: few; CDR3: CASSSRITKNIQYF; DNA: TGTGCCAGCAGCTCCCGGATCACCAAAAACATTCAGTACTTC
D: TRBD2; J: TRBJ2-3; V: TRBV27; size: many; CDR3: CASSLELAGGEVDTQYF; DNA: TGTGCCAGCAGTTTAGAGCTAGCGGGCGGAGAGGTGGATACGCAGTATTTT
D: -; J: TRBJ1-1; V: TRBV27; size: few; CDR3: CASSIRGATEAFF; DNA: TGTGCCAGCAGTATAAGGGGCGCAACTGAAGCTTTCTTT
D: -; J: TRBJ2-1; V: TRBV7-2; size: many; CDR3: CASSLAGAFYNEQFF; DNA: TGTGCCAGCAGCTTAGCGGGAGCGTTCTACAATGAGCAGTTCTTC
D: -; J: TRBJ2-2; V: TRBV10-3; size: many; CDR3: CATIRELLNTGELFF; DNA: TGTGCCACGATAAGGGAGTTATTGAACACCGGGGAGCTGTTTTTT
D: TRBD1; J: TRBJ1-2; V: TRBV5-6; size: few; CDR3: CASSLPGQGYYGYTF; DNA: TGTGCCAGCAGCTTACCGGGACAGGGGTACTATGGCTACACCTTC
D: -; J: TRBJ2-3; V: TRBV4-3; size: many; CDR3: CASSQGGGGSTDTQYF; DNA: TGCGCCAGCAGCCAGGGGGGCGGGGGCAGCACAGATACGCAGTATTTT
D: -; J: TRBJ2-3; V: TRBV4-2; size: many; CDR3: CASSQDSPAGTDTQYF; DNA: TGTGCCAGCAGCCAAGATTCCCCAGCGGGTACAGATACGCAGTATTTT
D: -; J: TRBJ2-5; V: TRBV7-6; size: -; CDR3: CASSLAPSQETQCF; DNA: TGTGCCAGCAGCTTAGCCCCCTCCCAAGAGACCCAGTGCTTC
D: -; J: TRBJ2-3; V: TRBV27; size: few; CDR3: CASSFGPGAQGDTQYF; DNA: TGTGCCAGCAGTTTTGGCCCGGGGGCTCAAGGAGATACGCAGTATTTT
D: TRBD2; J: TRBJ2-1; V: TRBV7-8; size: few; CDR3: CASSLTSGDNEQFF; DNA: TGTGCCAGCAGCTTAACTAGCGGGGACAATGAGCAGTTCTTC
D: -; J: TRBJ2-3; V: TRBV5-1; size: many; CDR3: CASSLASGPHYPHTDTQYF; DNA: TGCGCCAGCAGCTTGGCCTCGGGCCCTCACTACCCACACACAGATACGCAGTATTTT
D: -; J: TRBJ2-1; V: TRBV4-1; size: -; CDR3: CASSQDRQVSYNEQFF; DNA: TGCGCCAGCAGCCAAGATAGGCAGGTGTCCTACAATGAGCAGTTCTTC
D: -; J: TRBJ2-3; V: TRBV4-3; size: many; CDR3: CASSQAVGGPDTQYF; DNA: TGCGCCAGCAGCCAAGCTGTGGGGGGACCAGATACGCAGTATTTT